Shown below are 24 T cell receptor beta chains from a single sample sequenced in a study of molecular identifiers for immune sequencing clone quantification (dated by TCRdb to the late 2010s). The method was PCR. The run used an Illumina HiSeq 4000. The public reads were reprocessed in TCRdb via fastp at Q25 and MiXCR, keeping in-frame beta chains. When rows share a CDR3 protein, they turn into one entry using the most common DNA and genes. This sample lists around 470,000 distinct CDR3 sequences; about 21% were detected once. The ten largest clones take up around 0.84% of the sample. Specimen: naive CD8+ T cells from blood, with Jurkat cell RNA spiked in. Per the publication, the cell subset or site label means: FACS-sorted CD8+CD4-CCR7+CD45RA+ naive T cells. Receptors were obtained from a human donor in good health. Some libraries in this study had Jurkat cell RNA spiked in.

This rearrangement joins TRBV28 to TRBJ2-2; 7 positions match TRBD1. The CDR3 is made up of 12 amino acids. The ends lost 10 bases at V and 4 bases at J; junction bases unmatched: 3. Germline lookup yields CDR1 MDHEN and CDR2 SYDVKM. The CDR3 nucleotides read TGTGCCAACTCAGGGGGCACCGGGGAGCTGTTTTTT. Protein sequence: CANSGGTGELFF.

This clonotype was counted between two and nine times. The chain has TRBV27 and TRBJ1-1; TRBD1 might be the D (6 bases). The CDR3 is 16 residues long. Trimming removed 1 base at V and 4 bases at J, with 16 bases between. The germline CDR1 and CDR2 sequences are MNHEY and SMNVEV (reference sequence). This chain's CDR3 is CASSLLAPTGSTEAFF. For the CDR3, the DNA is TGTGCCAGCAGTTTATTGGCGCCCACAGGGAGCACTGAAGCTTTCTTT.

For this clonotype: A read error is possible here, since a much larger clone lies one base away. V gene TRBV30 combines with J gene TRBJ2-3, with D perhaps TRBD1 or TRBD2 (5 bases each). CDR1 and CDR2 from the germline V gene are GTSNPN and SVGIG (reference sequence). V dropped 2 bases and J dropped 4 bases, with 16 bases sitting between them. CDR3 length: 15 residues. Here the CDR3 DNA reads TGTGCCTGGAGTCCACCGGGACGGGTTGCAGATACGCAGTATTTT. Amino acids: CAWSPPGRVADTQYF.

On this clonotype itself: At one boundary the junction diverges from the germline segment, which might be a read error. V usage is TRBV2 and J usage is TRBJ1-1; a weak D match, TRBD1 (5 bases). Germline-derived CDR1 and CDR2 are SNHLY and FYNNEI. The length of the CDR3 is 16 residues. CDR3 DNA sequence: TGTGCCTGCAGTGGCTCCCGACAGACGGGGGGCACTGAAGCTTTCTTT. Encoded protein: CACSGSRQTGGTEAFF.

This clonotype occurred a few times. The chain has TRBV12-3 or TRBV12-4 and TRBJ1-2, with 8 bases matching TRBD1. The CDR3 is 16 amino acids. V gave up 3 bases and J gave up 2 bases; unmatched junction bases: 8. The CDR3 here is CASSLWAGGDNYGYTF. The CDR3 nucleotides read TGTGCCAGCAGTTTGTGGGCAGGGGGCGACAACTATGGCTACACCTTC.

The chain uses TRBV29-1 and TRBJ2-5; D is unclear. Per the germline V gene, CDR1 is SQVTM and CDR2 is ANQGSEA. The CDR3 sequence is 13 residues long. V lost 0 bases and J 5 bases, leaving 10 bases between the germline ends. CDR3 in DNA: TGCAGCGTTGAAGATGGGCTAGACGAGACCCAGTACTTC. Protein product: CSVEDGLDETQYF.

This clonotype was counted between two and nine times. A read error is likely, as this CDR3 ends without the conserved phenylalanine or tryptophan. The chain combines TRBV15 with TRBJ1-1; D not certain. The CDR3 length is 13 residues. Germline V gene data show CDR1 as LNHNV and CDR2 as YYDKDF (reference sequence). Trimming shortened V by 4 bases and J by 3 bases, and 9 bases separated the two germline ends. Here the CDR3 DNA reads TGTGCCACCAGCACTAACGGGTACACTGAAGCTTTCTCT. Translated: CATSTNGYTEAFS.

This clonotype has at least ten counts. This chain links TRBV29-1 with TRBJ2-7, with 8 bases matching TRBD2. Germline assignment: CDR1 SQVTM and CDR2 ANQGSEA. V was clipped by 3 bases and J by 6 bases; unmatched bases: 4. The CDR3 sequence is 12 residues long. CDR3 sequence reads: CSVEFRGGEQYF. The DNA of the CDR3 is TGCAGCGTTGAGTTCCGGGGGGGCGAGCAGTACTTC.

The CDR3: CASSSQARSPRETQYF. DNA of the CDR3: TGTGCCAGCAGCTCCCAGGCTAGATCGCCCAGGGAGACCCAGTACTTC. The chain recombines TRBV7-9 with TRBJ2-5; D ambiguous. The length of the CDR3 is 16 residues. Germline V gene lookup returns CDR1 SEHNR and CDR2 FQNEAQ (reference sequence). Trimming left V 4 bases short and J 5 bases short, with 20 bases between.

This clonotype was found a few times. This chain links TRBV6-6 with TRBJ2-7; TRBD2 agrees at 13 bases. The CDR3 has 15 residues. The V gene end was trimmed by 4 bases and the J gene end by 5 bases; junction bases not matched to a gene: 5. Germline V gives CDR1 MNHNY, CDR2 SVGAGI (reference sequence). CDR3 region: CASSSGLAGDHEQYF. CDR3 nucleotide sequence: TGTGCCAGCAGTTCCGGACTAGCGGGAGACCACGAGCAGTACTTC.

Comment on this clonotype: The junction differs from germline at one of its ends, possibly a read error. The chain combines TRBV7-9 with TRBJ2-3, with 9 bases fitting TRBD1. This CDR3 has 16 amino acids. Germline assignment: CDR1 SEHNR and CDR2 FQNEAQ (reference sequence). The CDR3 DNA follows: TGTGCCAGCAGCGACCATACAGGGGGCATCACAGATACGCTGTATTTT. Translated, it gives CASSDHTGGITDTLYF.

This clonotype occurred a few times. The J gene is TRBJ2-7, the V gene TRBV4-1; D is possibly TRBD1 (6 bases). Germline loops: CDR1 MGHRA, CDR2 YSYEKL. Trimming cost V 1 base and J 3 bases, with 7 bases left between them. CDR3 size: 13 residues. The CDR3 DNA is TGCGCCAGCAGCCAAGTCAGGGGCTACGAGCAGTACGTC. Protein sequence: CASSQVRGYEQYV.

This clonotype was counted many times. The genes are TRBV7-8 and TRBJ1-1; tentatively, D is TRBD1 (5 bases). The germline CDR1 and CDR2 sequences are SGHVS and FQNEAQ. V lost 2 bases to trimming and J lost 0 bases, with 13 bases between them. The CDR3 is 16 residues long. CDR3 in DNA: TGTGCCAGCAGCTTACCAACAGGTACCATGAACACTGAAGCTTTCTTT. This translates into CASSLPTGTMNTEAFF.

The chain joins TRBV4-1 to TRBJ1-5; tentative D call: TRBD1 (5 bases). V was cut by 2 bases and J by 2 bases, with 13 bases left in between. CDR1 is MGHRA, CDR2 YSYEKL, per germline. The CDR3 contains 16 residues. DNA of the CDR3: TGCGCCAGCAGCCAACTACGGGGGGATCGCAATCAGCCCCAGCATTTT. Encoded protein: CASSQLRGDRNQPQHF.

The J gene is TRBJ2-4, the V gene TRBV7-9, with TRBD1 matching over 7 bases. Germline V gene data show CDR1 as SEHNR and CDR2 as FQNEAQ (reference sequence). This CDR3 comprises 14 residues. V lost 5 bases, J lost 8 bases, and 9 bases stayed unmatched. The CDR3 bases are TGTGCCAGCAGCCCAGGGACAGTCTTTGACATTCAGTACTTC. It encodes CASSPGTVFDIQYF.

The table lists this clonotype with many counts. The rearrangement joins TRBV7-9 to TRBJ1-1; 9 nucleotides match TRBD1. Germline CDR1 SEHNR, CDR2 FQNEAQ (reference sequence). Trimming at V came to 5 bases and at J to 5 bases, leaving 9 bases not matched to a gene. This CDR3 contains 15 residues. CDR3 residues: CASSIGTGFSTEAFF. The CDR3 coding sequence is TGTGCCAGCAGCATCGGGACAGGGTTTAGTACTGAAGCTTTCTTT.

Notes on this clonotype: A much larger clone sits a single nucleotide away, making a read error possible. The chain joins TRBV12-5 to TRBJ1-1, with D unclear. The CDR3 is made up of 13 amino acids. CDR1 is LGHNT and CDR2 is FRNRAP in the germline V gene. CDR3 loop: CVSGSFPTYEAFF. The CDR3 nucleotides read TGTGTTAGTGGTTCATTCCCGACTTATGAGGCTTTCTTT.

The gene calls are TRBV2 and TRBJ1-3; possibly TRBD1 for D (5 bases). V was trimmed by 8 bases and J by 0 bases, leaving 11 bases between them. CDR1 is SNHLY and CDR2 is FYNNEI in the germline V gene. This CDR3 contains 14 residues. In DNA, the CDR3 is TGTGCCAGCGTCGGGGCCAACTCTGGAAACACCATATATTTT. It translates to CASVGANSGNTIYF.

This clonotype was found many times. The chain carries TRBV5-1 and TRBJ2-7; TRBD1 might be the D (6 bases). The V end was cut by 3 bases, the J end by 6 bases, with 13 bases between. The CDR3 is 13 amino acids. Germline CDR1 and CDR2: SGHRS and YFSETQ. In nucleotides, the CDR3 is TGCGCCAGCAGCTGGGGTAACAGGGTCGAGCAGTACTTC. Translated, it gives CASSWGNRVEQYF.

This clonotype was recorded many times. This sequence joins TRBV7-9 and TRBJ2-7; 10 bases map to TRBD2. The V and J ends lost 3 bases and 4 bases, in that order; junction bases with no gene match: 9. The CDR3 spans 16 residues. Germline assignment: CDR1 SEHNR and CDR2 FQNEAQ (reference sequence). For the CDR3, the DNA is TGTGCCAGCAGCTTCGGGAGCGGGAGGGCCGTTTACGAGCAGTACTTC. Translating gives CASSFGSGRAVYEQYF.

J is TRBJ2-3 and V is TRBV4-1; D not certain. Trimming removed 3 bases at V and 3 bases at J, with 13 bases between. CDR3 length equals 15 residues. CDR1 is MGHRA, CDR2 YSYEKL, per germline. Here the CDR3 reads CASSQMSGETDTQYF. The CDR3, as DNA: TGCGCCAGCAGCCAGATGTCAGGTGAAACAGATACGCAGTATTTT.

This clonotype was recorded once. A much larger clone sits a single nucleotide away, making a read error possible. This chain joins TRBV12-3 or TRBV12-4 and TRBJ2-4; 7 bases fit TRBD1. V was pared by 8 bases and J by 9 bases, with 13 bases of the junction left unmatched. The CDR3 has 14 amino acids. The CDR3: CASALTGESIIQYF. DNA of the CDR3: TGTGCCAGCGCCCTCACAGGGGAGAGTATCATTCAGTACTTC.

This clonotype was observed many times. CDR3 amino acids: CSVEGTGEMLYEQYF. CDR3 nucleotide sequence: TGCAGCGTTGAAGGCACAGGGGAAATGCTTTACGAGCAGTACTTC. This chain joins TRBV29-1 and TRBJ2-7; 7 bases are shared with TRBD1. The ends lost 1 base at V and 4 bases at J; junction bases unmatched: 10. Per germline, CDR1 SQVTM and CDR2 ANQGSEA. CDR3 length: 15 residues.

This clonotype was picked up a small number of times. The chain combines TRBV9 with TRBJ2-3; D may correspond to TRBD1 or TRBD2 (5 bases each). CDR1 and CDR2 from the germline V gene are SGDLS and YYNGEE. V was clipped by 3 bases and J by 2 bases, with 22 bases between them. The CDR3 sequence is 18 residues long. This chain's CDR3 is CASSGATGLSLPTDTQYF. The DNA of the CDR3 is TGTGCCAGCAGCGGAGCCACGGGGCTCTCTCTCCCCACAGATACGCAGTATTTT. Full variable domain (remainder filled in from reference TRBV9 and TRBJ2-3): DSGVTQTPKHLITATGQRVTLRCSPRSGDLSVYWYQQSLDQGLQFLIQYYNGEERAKGNILERFSAQQFPDLHSELNLSSLELGDSALYFCASSGATGLSLPTDTQYFGPGTRLTVL.